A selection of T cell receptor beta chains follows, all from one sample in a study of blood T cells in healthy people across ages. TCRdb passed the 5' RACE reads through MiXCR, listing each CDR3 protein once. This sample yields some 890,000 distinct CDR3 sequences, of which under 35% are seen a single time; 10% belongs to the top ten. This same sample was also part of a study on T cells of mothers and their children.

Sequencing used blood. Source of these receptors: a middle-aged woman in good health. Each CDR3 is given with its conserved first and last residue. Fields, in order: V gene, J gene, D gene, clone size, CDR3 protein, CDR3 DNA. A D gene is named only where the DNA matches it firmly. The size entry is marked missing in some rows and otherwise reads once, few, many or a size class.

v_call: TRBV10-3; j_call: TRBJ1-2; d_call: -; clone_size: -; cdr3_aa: CAIRGDGNNYGYTF; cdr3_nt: TGTGCCATCAGGGGGGACGGCAATAACTATGGCTACACCTTC
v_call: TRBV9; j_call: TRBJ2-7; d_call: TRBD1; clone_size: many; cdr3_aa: CASSVADRGHEQYF; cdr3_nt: TGTGCCAGCAGCGTAGCGGACAGGGGGCACGAGCAGTACTTC
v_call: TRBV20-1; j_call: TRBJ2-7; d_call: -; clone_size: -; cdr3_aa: CSAPRSPDGYNEQYF; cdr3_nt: TGCAGTGCTCCACGATCCCCGGACGGTTACAATGAGCAGTACTTC
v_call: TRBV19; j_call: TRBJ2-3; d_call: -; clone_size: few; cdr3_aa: CASSIAVGLPADTQYF; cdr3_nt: TGTGCCAGTAGTATCGCCGTCGGCCTCCCGGCGGATACGCAGTATTTT
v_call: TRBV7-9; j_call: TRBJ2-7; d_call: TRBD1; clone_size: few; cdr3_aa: CASSLVGTVEQYF; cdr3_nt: TGTGCCAGCAGCTTAGTGGGGACAGTCGAGCAGTACTTC
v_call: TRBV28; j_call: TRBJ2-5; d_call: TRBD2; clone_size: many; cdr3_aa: CASRVAGETQYF; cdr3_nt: TGTGCCAGCAGGGTAGCGGGAGAGACCCAGTACTTC
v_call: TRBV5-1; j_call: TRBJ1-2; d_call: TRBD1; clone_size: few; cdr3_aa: CASSLFSGTDNNYGYTF; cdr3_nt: TGCGCCAGCAGCCTTTTCTCCGGGACAGACAATAACTATGGCTACACCTTC
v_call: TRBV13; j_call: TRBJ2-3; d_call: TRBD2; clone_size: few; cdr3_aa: CASSRERGLTDTQYF; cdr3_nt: TGTGCCAGCAGCCGCGAGCGGGGGCTCACAGATACGCAGTATTTT
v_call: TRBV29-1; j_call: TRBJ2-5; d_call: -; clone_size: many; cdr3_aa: CSVSGRRETQYF; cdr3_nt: TGCAGCGTCTCAGGGCGGAGAGAGACCCAGTACTTC
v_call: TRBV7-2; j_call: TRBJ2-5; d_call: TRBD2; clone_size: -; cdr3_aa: CASSFSLAGGETQYF; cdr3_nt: TGTGCCAGCAGCTTTTCACTAGCGGGGGGAGAGACCCAGTACTTC
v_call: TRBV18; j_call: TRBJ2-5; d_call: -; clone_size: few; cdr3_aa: CASSAGITETQYF; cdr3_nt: TGTGCCAGCTCAGCAGGGATTACGGAGACCCAGTACTTC
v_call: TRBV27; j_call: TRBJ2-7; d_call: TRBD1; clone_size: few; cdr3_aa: CASGLRTGGYEQYF; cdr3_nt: TGTGCCAGCGGCCTCCGGACAGGGGGCTACGAGCAGTACTTC
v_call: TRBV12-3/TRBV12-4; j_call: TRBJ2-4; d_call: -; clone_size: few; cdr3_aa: CASTSQRGKNIQYF; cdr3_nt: TGTGCCAGCACCTCTCAACGTGGCAAAAACATTCAGTACTTC
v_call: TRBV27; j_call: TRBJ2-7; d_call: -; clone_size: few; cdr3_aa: CASSPDQLFYEQYF; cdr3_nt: TGTGCCAGCAGCCCCGACCAGCTGTTCTACGAGCAGTACTTC
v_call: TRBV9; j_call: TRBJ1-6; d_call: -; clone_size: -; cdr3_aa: CASTGRINSPLHF; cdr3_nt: TGTGCCAGCACCGGGAGGATTAATTCACCTCTCCACTTT